This T cell receptor beta chain came from a study of shared clonotypes between healthy human individuals (TCRdb year 2020). Regarding the research as a whole: Three men and a couple of women, aged 18 to 49 years, made up the cohort. Per donor, leukapheresis produced somewhere between about 0.9 and 9.5 billion PBMCs. To estimate repertoire size and how much clonotype sharing occurs between individuals, the study deeply sequenced the blood TCR repertoires of several healthy adults. To increase sequencing depth and limit assay-specific biases, different laboratories used diverse techniques to prepare libraries and sequence TCR repertoires.

Via the germline V gene, CDR1 is MNHEY and CDR2 SVGAGI. The cysteine opens and the phenylalanine closes a CDR3 of 15 amino acids. Of the read, only the CDR3 DNA is kept; its 45 bases are in frame from base 1. The germline V end is reduced by 4 bases and the J end by 4 bases; junction bases left unmatched: 4. The investigation overall reported the following: Pairwise subsampling led to the expectation that sequencing depth would affect the degree of clonotype sharing among donors. Because the study included a small number of donors, the genetic and exposure-history diversity represented was limited. Sampling was restricted to blood, and TCR repertoires in tissues likely differ from the TCR repertoires found in blood.

TCR CDR3 regions were amplified from genomic DNA by multiplex PCR using the deep immunoSEQ assay. For each cell subset, the extracted genomic DNA was distributed evenly across all wells of several immunoSEQ 96-well plates, and each plate served as one replicate. For unsorted PBMC, each replicate PCR was loaded with 250 to 300 ng genomic DNA, equivalent to 25,000 to 35,000 T cell genomes. Ten immunoSEQ deep assay plates were used to sequence unsorted PBMC genomic DNA. Purified libraries were measured with a Qubit 3.0 fluorometer, size-checked on a Bioanalyzer 2100, and measured again with the KAPA Library Quantification kit. Each immunoSEQ 96-well plate was sequenced on its own single-read 150-cycle Illumina NextSeq 550 flow cell. The paper's processing steps were these. Because the immunoSEQ output included only junctional sequences and no quality scores, the filtering could not be the same as the filtering used for full-length reads. To assign V/J genes and CDR3, sequences were annotated against IMGT germline references using PyIR, a Python wrapper for IgBLAST v1.9. Reads were removed for weak V/J assignments (E-value above 1e-6), missing CDR3, stop codons, out-of-frame junctions, or ambiguous translated residues. A V3J clonotype was defined by an identical inferred V gene, J gene, and CDR3 amino acid sequence. The percentage overlap between two repertoires was calculated by dividing the number of shared unique clonotypes by the size of the smaller repertoire. Repertoire richness was assessed with RTK rarefaction, the Chao1 estimator, and Recon v2.1 estimates of unobserved clonotypes. The source is immuneACCESS, and TCRdb retained only in-frame sequences with V and J called. Part of the clones is not carried over; for the studies checked, unresolved V genes explain less than half of this, and the remainder is unexplained. V and J calls and clone size are those listed in that table; D and trimming were worked out from the DNA. The sample includes under 600,000 clones, with around three quarters observed a single time. The top ten hold more than 10% of the sample.

This clone has just a few counts. Its recognized antigen is unknown. The sample holds no much larger clone one base away, and base qualities are not on file. The donors were healthy, HIV-negative adults with no recently reported acute infections or vaccinations. All donors were Caucasian adults living in Nashville, Tennessee, USA. For unsorted samples, 100 million or so PBMCs were counted, and genomic DNA was extracted using the QIAamp DNA Blood Mini kit. Blood was obtained by leukapheresis, after which PBMCs were separated by Ficoll-Histopaque density gradient centrifugation and cryopreserved in liquid nitrogen vapor phase.

The sequenced sample consisted of PBMCs. The TCR originated in a woman in her 40s in good health. Some clones in this sample may be carry-over from other donors' samples. The receptor chain draws on TRBV6-5 and TRBJ2-5; 12 junctional bases match TRBD2. The CDR3 region reads CASSSPGLAGETQYF. The DNA sequence is given as TGTGCCAGCAGTTCCCCGGGACTAGCGGGAGAGACCCAGTACTTC.